This TCR beta chain derives from a study of T-cell reconstitution after alpha-beta-depleted transplantation in children. This clonotype came up many times. Its antigen remains unknown. The TCRbeta library incorporated unique molecular identifiers. A single record per CDR3 protein comes from TCRdb applying MiXCR to the PCR reads. The table lists around 440,000 distinct CDR3 sequences, roughly 15% of them singletons. There are 14 residues in the CDR3. V lost 0 bases and J lost 0, with 6 bases in between. CDR1 is SGHRS, CDR2 YFSETQ, per germline. Study results and limitations: There were reportedly several hundred expanded graft clones from which alpha-beta T cells came about two months after transplant. Some patients showed high day-60 TCRbeta diversity, which derived from surviving recipient T cells and thymic progenitors. T-cell counts and diversity were attributed mostly to newly produced T cells one year after transplant.

The chain is built from TRBV5-1 and TRBJ2-5; D is perhaps TRBD1 (5 bases). The sequence came from a boy in the first two years of life who had a stem cell transplant for Wiskott-Aldrich syndrome, so the T cells may come from the graft donor. The sample consisted of PBMCs, mostly from graft donor cells, taken 360 days after TCRalphabeta/CD19-depleted stem cell transplant. CDR3 sequence (DNA): TGCGCCAGCAGCTTGGCAGGGAACCAAGAGACCCAGTACTTC. Its translation: CASSLAGNQETQYF.